The next 10 T cell receptor beta chains were all read from a single sample in a study of blood T cell repertoires in COVID-19. Assay: immunoSEQ multiplex PCR; the TCRdb copy retains only in-frame clones and omits some. The table records 440,000 or so clones, around 89% of them present only once. The sequenced sample consisted of peripheral blood. The source is a woman aged 40 to 55 with COVID-19, enrolled during active disease.

This sequence joins TRBV5-4 and TRBJ2-3; 10 nucleotides agree with TRBD1. The CDR3 spans 16 residues. Germline trimming cut 4 bases from V and 5 bases from J; bases unmatched to any gene: 10. Germline V gene sequence: CDR1 SGHNT, CDR2 YYREEE (reference sequence). The CDR3: CASSRTGGRTLDTQYF. The CDR3 region has the DNA TGTGCCAGCAGCCGGACAGGGGGGAGGACCTTAGATACGCAGTATTTT.

The chain combines TRBV19 with TRBJ1-1; TRBD1 agrees at 7 bases. The germline V gene has CDR1 LNHDA and CDR2 SQIVND (reference sequence). CDR3 length: 17 amino acids. V trimming: 2 bases; J trimming: 0 bases; junction bases outside the gene matches: 9. Here the CDR3 DNA reads TGTGCCAGTAGTATACGGTTCCCAGGGGGTATGAACACTGAAGCTTTCTTT. It encodes CASSIRFPGGMNTEAFF. Looking up the rest from reference TRBV19 and TRBJ1-1 gives the full variable domain: DGGITQSPKYLFRKEGQNVTLSCEQNLNHDAMYWYRQDPGQGLRLIYYSQIVNDFQKGDIAEGYSVSREKKESFPLTVTSAQKNPTAFYLCASSIRFPGGMNTEAFFGQGTRLTVV.

The CDR3 region has the DNA TGTGCCAGCTCACTCCGGGTCGGTAGCTCCTACGAGCAGTACTTC. It codes for CASSLRVGSSYEQYF. The chain couples TRBV18 to TRBJ2-7, with unresolved D. V gave up 4 bases and J gave up 0 bases, with 13 bases separating them. This CDR3 contains 15 residues. Germline V gene lookup returns CDR1 KGHSH and CDR2 LQKENI. The entire variable domain, with the rest obtained from reference TRBV18 and TRBJ2-7, is as follows: NAGVMQNPRHLVRRRGQEARLRCSPMKGHSHVYWYRQLPEEGLKFMVYLQKENIIDESGMPKERFSAEFPKEGPSILRIQQVVRGDSAAYFCASSLRVGSSYEQYFGPGTRLTVT.

The rearrangement joins TRBV7-2 to TRBJ1-4; the match to TRBD1 covers 9 bases. J gave up 7 bases and V 5 bases, and 8 bases lay outside the gene matches. CDR3 length: 15 amino acids. CDR1 and CDR2 from the germline V gene are SGHTA and FQGNSA. This chain's CDR3 is CASSPPDRGGEKLFF. The CDR3 DNA reads as TGTGCCAGCAGCCCACCGGACAGGGGTGGTGAAAAACTGTTTTTT.

The CDR3 here is CSVASGRPGADTQYF. The CDR3 DNA follows: TGCAGCGTTGCTAGCGGGAGACCCGGGGCAGATACGCAGTATTTT. The V gene is TRBV29-1, the J gene TRBJ2-3; TRBD2 agrees at 10 bases. J lost 4 bases, V lost 4 bases, and 8 bases had no gene match. The CDR3 loop spans 15 amino acids. Per the germline V gene, CDR1 is SQVTM and CDR2 is ANQGSEA.

On this clone itself: Germline and junction disagree at one end, which may indicate a read error. This chain joins TRBV28 and TRBJ1-6; weak D call: TRBD1 (6 bases). Germline lookup yields CDR1 MDHEN and CDR2 SYDVKM. The CDR3 totals 15 residues. The CDR3 sequence is CASGDRTAYDSPLHF. For the CDR3, the DNA is TGTGCCAGCGGCGACCGGACAGCCTATGATTCACCCCTCCACTTT. Complete variable domain (other parts from reference TRBV28 and TRBJ1-6): DVKVTQSSRYLVKRTGEKVFLECVQDMDHENMFWYRQDPGLGLRLIYFSYDVKMKEKGDIPEGYSVSREKKERFSLILESASTNQTSMYLCASGDRTAYDSPLHFGNGTRLTVT.

The chain employs TRBV7-9 and TRBJ2-1, with 7 nucleotides matching TRBD1. The CDR3 contains 17 residues. V gave up 4 bases and J gave up 0 bases; unmatched junction bases: 9. Germline values: CDR1 SEHNR, CDR2 FQNEAQ (reference sequence). This CDR3 is CASSYPDRESSYNEQFF. As DNA, the CDR3 is TGTGCCAGCAGCTACCCAGACAGGGAAAGCTCCTACAATGAGCAGTTCTTC.

In its sample, this clone was seen once. The rearrangement joins TRBV16 to TRBJ2-5; 8 bases agree with TRBD1. Germline V gene lookup returns CDR1 KGHSY and CDR2 FQNENV. The CDR3 is made up of 17 amino acids. V was clipped by 3 bases and J by 5 bases; unmatched bases: 14. Here the CDR3 DNA reads TGTGCCAGCAGCCACCTAACAAAGACAGGGGCAGGGGAGACCCAGTACTTC. This sequence encodes CASSHLTKTGAGETQYF. The full variable domain, completed using reference TRBV16 and TRBJ2-5, is GEEVAQTPKHLVRGEGQKAKLYCAPIKGHSYVFWYQQVLKNEFKFLISFQNENVFDETGMPKERFSAKCLPNSPCSLEIQATKLEDSAVYFCASSHLTKTGAGETQYFGPGTRLLVL.

The CDR3 DNA reads TGTGCCATCAGTGAAGGAGGCGTGGGCAATCAGCCCCAGCATTTT. The encoded protein is CAISEGGVGNQPQHF. J is TRBJ1-5 and V is TRBV10-3; D is unclear. Trimming cost V 3 bases and J 2 bases, with 11 bases left between them. The CDR3 is 15 residues long. CDR1 and CDR2 from the germline V gene are ENHRY and SYGVKD.

This clone was seen just once. The chain is built from TRBV4-3 and TRBJ2-2; D unresolved. Germline CDR1 and CDR2: LGHNA and YSLEER. The CDR3 extends over 16 amino acids. The V gene lost 2 bases and the J gene lost 0 bases, with 10 bases spanning the gap. CDR3 nucleotides: TGCGCCAGCAGCCAACAGGTCTTCGCGAACACCGGGGAGCTGTTTTTT. Translation gives CASSQQVFANTGELFF.